Listed below are T cell receptor beta chains from one sample, sequenced in a study of regulatory T cells in long-lasting Graves disease. TCRdb recomputed calls from the multiplex PCR reads with MiXCR, one row per CDR3 protein. The table records about 620,000 distinct CDR3 sequences, around 15% of them present only once. This sample also belongs to another study, concerning T cells in Graves' hyperthyroidism and ophthalmopathy.

The material was peripheral blood mononuclear cells (PBMCs), obtained at new diagnosis, from a patient treated with antithyroid drugs. The receptors were sampled from a woman between 25 and 40 years old with Graves disease. Each CDR3 is given with its conserved first and last residue. D genes are given only for firm matches. Not every row has a clone size; where given, it reads once, few, many or a size class.

j_call: TRBJ1-1
clone_size: many
v_call: TRBV6-1
d_call: -
cdr3_nt: TGTGCCAGCAGGTCCAGAGACTTGAACACTGAAGCTTTCTTT
cdr3_aa: CASRSRDLNTEAFF

j_call: TRBJ2-3
clone_size: few
v_call: TRBV20-1
d_call: TRBD2
cdr3_nt: TGCAGTGCCGCTCCCATGACTAGCGGGAGATTAAAAGATACGCAGTATTTT
cdr3_aa: CSAAPMTSGRLKDTQYF

j_call: TRBJ1-6
clone_size: -
v_call: TRBV30
d_call: -
cdr3_nt: TGTGTCTGGAGCCGACTAACGGTGTCAGATTCACCCCTCCACTTT
cdr3_aa: CVWSRLTVSDSPLHF

j_call: TRBJ2-1
clone_size: many
v_call: TRBV27
d_call: TRBD2
cdr3_nt: TGTGCCAGCACCGTTCTGGGACTAGGTTACAATGAGCAGTTCTTC
cdr3_aa: CASTVLGLGYNEQFF

j_call: TRBJ2-6
clone_size: many
v_call: TRBV12-3/TRBV12-4
d_call: -
cdr3_nt: TGTGCCAGCAGCCCACAGGGCTCTGGGGCCAACGTCCTGACTTTC
cdr3_aa: CASSPQGSGANVLTF

j_call: TRBJ1-1
clone_size: many
v_call: TRBV20-1
d_call: -
cdr3_nt: TGCAGCACAACCTTAGGGCCGGGCGGAGCTTTCTTT
cdr3_aa: CSTTLGPGGAFF

j_call: TRBJ2-1
clone_size: -
v_call: TRBV5-1
d_call: -
cdr3_nt: TGCGCCAGCAGCTTGGGCCGACGGCAATATTGGGGAGGTGAGCAGTTCTTC
cdr3_aa: CASSLGRRQYWGGEQFF

j_call: TRBJ1-2
clone_size: many
v_call: TRBV6-1
d_call: -
cdr3_nt: TGTGCCAGCAGTACGACCTTCTATGGCTACACCTTC
cdr3_aa: CASSTTFYGYTF

j_call: TRBJ1-1
clone_size: many
v_call: TRBV28
d_call: -
cdr3_nt: TGTGCCAGCAGGGGCCACATGAACACTGAAGCTTTCTTT
cdr3_aa: CASRGHMNTEAFF

j_call: TRBJ2-1
clone_size: -
v_call: TRBV3-1
d_call: TRBD2
cdr3_nt: TGTGCCAGCAGCCAAAGGTCGGCGGGAGGAAGGGTGCAGTTCTTC
cdr3_aa: CASSQRSAGGRVQFF

j_call: TRBJ1-5
clone_size: many
v_call: TRBV27
d_call: -
cdr3_nt: TGTGCCAGCAGTGGGACTAGAGGCAATCAGCCCCAGCATTTT
cdr3_aa: CASSGTRGNQPQHF

j_call: TRBJ2-3
clone_size: -
v_call: TRBV5-1
d_call: TRBD2
cdr3_nt: TGCGCCAGCAGCTTGGCCGGGACTAGCGGGAGGGCCGGCACAGATACGCAGTATTTT
cdr3_aa: CASSLAGTSGRAGTDTQYF

j_call: TRBJ2-1
clone_size: -
v_call: TRBV18
d_call: -
cdr3_nt: TGTGCCAGCTCACCACCGTCCTACGAGGAGCGACGGCCGAATGAGCAGTTCTTC
cdr3_aa: CASSPPSYEERRPNEQFF

j_call: TRBJ1-1
clone_size: -
v_call: TRBV28
d_call: -
cdr3_nt: TGTGCCAGCAGTTTGCGGCTTGAAGCTTTCTTT
cdr3_aa: CASSLRLEAFF

j_call: TRBJ2-7
clone_size: -
v_call: TRBV20-1
d_call: -
cdr3_nt: TGCAGTGCAGGACACATTAACGGTTACGAGCAGTACTTC
cdr3_aa: CSAGHINGYEQYF

j_call: TRBJ1-2
clone_size: many
v_call: TRBV10-2
d_call: -
cdr3_nt: TGCGCCAGCAGTGGAACACCGAACTATGGCTACACCTTC
cdr3_aa: CASSGTPNYGYTF

j_call: TRBJ2-5
clone_size: many
v_call: TRBV6-1
d_call: -
cdr3_nt: TGTGCCACCGGAGGGCAAGGGTTCCAAGAGACCCAGTACTTC
cdr3_aa: CATGGQGFQETQYF

j_call: TRBJ2-5
clone_size: many
v_call: TRBV2
d_call: -
cdr3_nt: TGTGCCAGCATTAGAAGACAGACACAACTTAGTGCGGAGACCCAGTACTTC
cdr3_aa: CASIRRQTQLSAETQYF

j_call: TRBJ2-5
clone_size: once
v_call: TRBV28
d_call: -
cdr3_nt: TGTGCCAGCTCACCATGGGGCGCCCGAGGGGAGACCCAGTACTTC
cdr3_aa: CASSPWGARGETQYF

j_call: TRBJ2-1
clone_size: many
v_call: TRBV2
d_call: -
cdr3_nt: TGTGCCAGCAGTGAAATCTCGCTTTCCTACAATGAGCAGTTCTTC
cdr3_aa: CASSEISLSYNEQFF

j_call: TRBJ2-7
clone_size: many
v_call: TRBV28
d_call: -
cdr3_nt: TGTGCCAGCCAGATTCTCGGGACAGAGCAGTACTTC
cdr3_aa: CASQILGTEQYF

j_call: TRBJ1-2
clone_size: many
v_call: TRBV28
d_call: -
cdr3_nt: TGTGCCAGCAGAAGCTCCGGGGGGAACTTCAACTATGGCTACACCTTC
cdr3_aa: CASRSSGGNFNYGYTF

j_call: TRBJ1-6
clone_size: many
v_call: TRBV27
d_call: -
cdr3_nt: TGTGCCAGCAAGGAGGAGAGGGGCAGTGGGAATTCACCCCTCCACTTT
cdr3_aa: CASKEERGSGNSPLHF

j_call: TRBJ2-1
clone_size: many
v_call: TRBV3-1
d_call: -
cdr3_nt: TGTGCCAGCAGCCGACTCGGGGGGCTAACCCACAATGAGCAGTTCTTC
cdr3_aa: CASSRLGGLTHNEQFF

j_call: TRBJ1-3
clone_size: few
v_call: TRBV5-1
d_call: -
cdr3_nt: TGCGCCAGCAGGCTGGCGGTCTTCTCTGGAAACACCATATATTTT
cdr3_aa: CASRLAVFSGNTIYF

j_call: TRBJ1-2
clone_size: -
v_call: TRBV7-9
d_call: -
cdr3_nt: TGTGCCAGCAGCACGCAGGCTCCTGGCTACACCTTC
cdr3_aa: CASSTQAPGYTF

j_call: TRBJ2-1
clone_size: once
v_call: TRBV11-2
d_call: TRBD2
cdr3_nt: TGTGCCAGCAGCTTAGATCTAGCGGGAGTTAGGTATGAGCAGTTCTTC
cdr3_aa: CASSLDLAGVRYEQFF

j_call: TRBJ2-1
clone_size: many
v_call: TRBV27
d_call: -
cdr3_nt: TGTGCCAGCAGTCCCCGAAGCAATGAGCAGTTCTTC
cdr3_aa: CASSPRSNEQFF

j_call: TRBJ2-3
clone_size: many
v_call: TRBV7-2
d_call: -
cdr3_nt: TGTGCCAGCAGCTCGACCTATAGCACAGATACGCAGTATTTT
cdr3_aa: CASSSTYSTDTQYF

j_call: TRBJ2-1
clone_size: -
v_call: TRBV12-3/TRBV12-4
d_call: -
cdr3_nt: TGTGCCAGCAGTTTCGGGGGCCGGTATAAGCAGTTCTTC
cdr3_aa: CASSFGGRYKQFF